This passage covers 30 T cell receptor beta chains from one sample sequenced in a study of CD4 T cells in relation to SARS-CoV-2 and coronaviruses. Before the COVID-19 pandemic, during about 2011-2019, CD4+ T cells were taken from unexposed donors. CD4+ T cells were isolated from the cells after around eleven days of culture. No antigen has been assigned to these receptors. This table comes from immunoSEQ multiplex PCR, and its TCRdb copy is limited to in-frame clones, with some not included. Among 20,000 to 30,000 clones listed, 73% were seen once. The sample consisted of CD4+ T cells from PBMCs, cultured in vitro. Receptors were obtained from a human donor in good health.

V gene TRBV7-9 combines with J gene TRBJ1-4; TRBD1 might be the D (6 bases). The CDR3 has 14 amino acids. Germline CDR1 reads SEHNR; CDR2 reads FQNEAQ (reference sequence). V lost 5 bases and J 4 bases, leaving 11 bases between the germline ends. The CDR3 loop reads CASSPRGHNEKLFF. The CDR3 nucleotides read TGTGCCAGCAGCCCCCGGGGGCATAATGAAAAACTGTTTTTT.

A few counts support this clone. V is TRBV10-3 and J is TRBJ1-6, with TRBD1 identical over 8 bases. CDR3 size: 14 residues. Germline V gene sequence: CDR1 ENHRY, CDR2 SYGVKD. V shed 6 bases and J 8 bases; nucleotides not matched to a gene: 6. CDR3 amino acids: CAIRPDRDDSPLHF. In DNA, the CDR3 is TGTGCCATCAGGCCGGACAGGGATGATTCACCCCTCCACTTT.

This rearrangement joins TRBV3-1 (or the pseudogene TRBV3-2) to TRBJ2-7; 14 bases map to TRBD2. Losses at the gene ends were 2 bases for V and 2 bases for J; bases not matched to a gene: 11. Germline V gene lookup returns CDR1 LGHDT and CDR2 YNNKEL (reference sequence). The CDR3 consists of 19 residues. Here the CDR3 DNA reads TGTGCCAGCAGCCAACCCTCCGGGACTAGCGGGGGTACCCCCTACGAGCAGTACTTC. This gives the protein CASSQPSGTSGGTPYEQYF.

V and J are TRBV9 and TRBJ2-5, with 10 bases matching TRBD2. The CDR3 runs to 17 residues. The trim removed 0 bases at V and 5 bases at J, leaving 10 bases unmatched. Per germline, CDR1 SGDLS and CDR2 YYNGEE. CDR3 nucleotides: TGTGCCAGCAGCGTAGGATCTAGCGGGGGAAGTCGGGAGACCCAGTACTTC. It specifies CASSVGSSGGSRETQYF.

CDR3 DNA: TGTGCCAGCAGCTTGCTAACTAGCGGGAGTTTTAATGAGCAGTTCTTC. Protein product: CASSLLTSGSFNEQFF. The V call is TRBV7-9, the J call TRBJ2-1, with 11 bases matching TRBD2. The germline V gene has CDR1 SEHNR and CDR2 FQNEAQ (reference sequence). With 3 bases clipped from V and 7 bases from J, the junction kept 8 bases outside the gene matches. CDR3 length: 16 amino acids.

This clone was seen a few times. The chain recombines TRBV18 with TRBJ1-1, with 7 bases identical to TRBD1. Germline loops: CDR1 KGHSH, CDR2 LQKENI. Trimming removed 5 bases from V and 4 bases from J; junction bases left unmatched: 10. CDR3 length: 15 residues. CDR3 sequence: CASSSQGQEGTEAFF. Written as DNA, the CDR3 is TGTGCCAGCTCATCACAAGGACAGGAGGGCACTGAAGCTTTCTTT.

This clone was counted between two and nine times. This sequence joins TRBV4-2 and TRBJ1-4; D is possibly TRBD1 (5 bases). Germline lookup yields CDR1 LGHNA and CDR2 YNFKEQ. The CDR3 runs 17 residues. V was pared by 2 bases and J by 3 bases, with 16 bases between. CDR3 in amino acids: CASSQIGGAAANEKLFF. DNA for the CDR3: TGTGCCAGCAGCCAAATCGGCGGGGCCGCGGCTAATGAAAAACTGTTTTTT.

This clone was observed once. The chain links TRBV7-9 to TRBJ2-3, with a tentative D call TRBD1 (5 bases). The CDR3 is 15 residues long. The V end lost 1 base, the J end lost 4 bases, and 12 bases lay between the germline ends. Germline V lookup: CDR1 SEHNR, CDR2 FQNEAQ (reference sequence). CDR3 nucleotide sequence: TGTGCCAGCAGCTTAGGAAGTGGGGCTTCAGATACGCAGTATTTT. This codes for CASSLGSGASDTQYF.

This chain connects TRBV2 to TRBJ1-2; 9 bases map to TRBD1. Germline V gene data show CDR1 as SNHLY and CDR2 as FYNNEI. With 6 bases clipped from V and 4 bases from J, the junction kept 6 bases outside the gene matches. The CDR3 sequence is 14 residues long. Here the CDR3 reads CASSPGTGTYGYTF. The CDR3 coding sequence is TGTGCCAGCAGCCCCGGGACAGGGACCTATGGCTACACCTTC. The whole variable domain, remainder taken from reference TRBV2 and TRBJ1-2, is EPEVTQTPSHQVTQMGQEVILRCVPISNHLYFYWYRQILGQKVEFLVSFYNNEISEKSEIFDDQFSVERPDGSNFTLKIRSTKLEDSAMYFCASSPGTGTYGYTFGSGTRLTVV.

In its sample, this clone was seen a few times. This sequence joins TRBV19 and TRBJ1-5, with 7 nucleotides matching TRBD1. CDR1 and CDR2 (germline): LNHDA, SQIVND (reference sequence). This CDR3 is built from 15 residues. With 5 bases clipped from V and 3 bases from J, the junction kept 7 bases outside the gene matches. CDR3 nucleotides: TGTGCCAGTAGTGAAACAGGGGACACCAATCAGCCCCAGCATTTT. As protein: CASSETGDTNQPQHF.

This chain connects TRBV7-9 to TRBJ2-7; D is perhaps TRBD1 or TRBD2 (5 bases each). CDR3 length equals 13 residues. Deletions cut 2 bases from V and 5 bases from J, with 10 bases between. The germline V gene has CDR1 SEHNR and CDR2 FQNEAQ (reference sequence). The CDR3 DNA is TGTGCCAGCAGCTTATCCGGGGACCACGAGCAGTACTTC. It specifies CASSLSGDHEQYF. Variable domain in full (rest from reference TRBV7-9 and TRBJ2-7): DTGVSQNPRHKITKRGQNVTFRCDPISEHNRLYWYRQTLGQGPEFLTYFQNEAQLEKSRLLSDRFSAERPKGSFSTLEIQRTEQGDSAMYLCASSLSGDHEQYFGPGTRLTVT.

There are a few counts of this clone. The gene calls are TRBV5-4 and TRBJ2-5; 9 nucleotides match TRBD2. CDR3 length equals 16 residues. Germline V CDR1 and CDR2: SGHNT, YYREEE (reference sequence). The V segment lost 0 bases and the J segment 4 bases; nucleotides outside the gene matches: 7. The CDR3 nucleotides read TGTGCCAGCAGCTTGGGCGGGGGGGGCCAGCGAGAGACCCAGTACTTC. This gives the protein CASSLGGGGQRETQYF.

In this sample, this clone turned up a few times. The rearrangement links TRBV7-8 to TRBJ1-6, with a possible D match to TRBD1 (5 bases). CDR1 SGHVS and CDR2 FQNEAQ come from the germline V gene. V lost 4 bases and J lost 4, with 14 bases in between. The CDR3 covers 16 residues. CDR3 residues: CASSSEGEGYNSPLHF. The CDR3 region has the DNA TGTGCCAGCAGCTCGGAAGGGGAGGGGTATAATTCACCCCTCCACTTT.

The chain uses TRBV19 and TRBJ1-4; D uncertain. V was trimmed by 5 bases and J by 7 bases, leaving 14 bases between them. Germline V gene sequence: CDR1 LNHDA, CDR2 SQIVND (reference sequence). The CDR3 contains 14 residues. The CDR3 nucleotides are TGTGCCAGTAGTCTTATCCGGTCGGGTGAAAAACTGTTTTTT. Translated: CASSLIRSGEKLFF.

CDR3 residues: CASSATSPTDTQYF. In DNA form, the CDR3 reads TGTGCCAGCAGCGCGACCAGTCCCACAGATACGCAGTATTTT. The chain couples TRBV11-2 to TRBJ2-3; D not resolved. Germline loops: CDR1 SGHAT, CDR2 FQNNGV. With 5 bases removed from V and 2 bases from J, the gap between germline ends came to 11 bases. The CDR3 has 14 residues. Full variable domain (rest looked up from reference TRBV11-2 and TRBJ2-3): EAGVAQSPRYKIIEKRQSVAFWCNPISGHATLYWYQQILGQGPKLLIQFQNNGVVDDSQLPKDRFSAERLKGVDSTLKIQPAKLEDSAVYLCASSATSPTDTQYFGPGTRLTVL.

The V gene is TRBV5-4, the J gene TRBJ2-7; 9 bases are shared with TRBD2. V gave up 4 bases and J gave up 5 bases; unmatched junction bases: 25. The CDR3 contains 20 residues. Germline V gene data show CDR1 as SGHNT and CDR2 as YYREEE (reference sequence). CDR3 sequence reads: CASSPSGSGGVGGSFHEQYF. The DNA of the CDR3 is TGTGCCAGCAGCCCTAGCGGTAGCGGGGGAGTGGGGGGCTCCTTTCACGAGCAGTACTTC.

This clone appeared a few times. The chain uses TRBV5-1 and TRBJ1-1, with TRBD1 matching over 9 bases. The CDR3 length is 14 residues. From germline, CDR1 is SGHRS and CDR2 YFSETQ. J lost 1 base, V lost 6 bases, and 4 bases had no gene match. CDR3 DNA: TGCGCCAGCACCCCGGACAGGGGGAACACTGAAGCTTTCTTT. It is translated as CASTPDRGNTEAFF.

This clone was observed a few times. The V and J genes are TRBV5-4 and TRBJ2-5, with 9 bases aligning to TRBD2. The germline V gene encodes CDR1 SGHNT and CDR2 YYREEE (reference sequence). CDR3 size: 18 residues. J was trimmed by 5 bases and V by 4 bases; bases with no gene match: 18. The DNA for the CDR3 is TGTGCCAGCAGCCCCAACGGCAGGCGGGAGGGCGTCGGGGAGACCCAGTACTTC. It encodes CASSPNGRREGVGETQYF.

The chain is built from TRBV5-1 and TRBJ1-4; 10 bases match TRBD1. CDR1 SGHRS and CDR2 YFSETQ come from the germline V gene. This CDR3 is built from 16 residues. J lost 7 bases, V lost 7 bases, and 13 bases had no gene match. The DNA for the CDR3 is TGCGCCAGCCGCCGGGACAGGGGTCCTCACGGTGAAAAACTGTTTTTT. The encoded protein is CASRRDRGPHGEKLFF.

V and J are TRBV11-2 and TRBJ2-1, with 8 nucleotides matching TRBD1. The CDR3 loop spans 15 amino acids. Germline V CDR1 and CDR2: SGHAT, FQNNGV. J was trimmed by 1 base and V by 3 bases; bases with no gene match: 2. The CDR3 reads CASSLDRVSYNEQFF. The CDR3 nucleotides read TGTGCCAGCAGCTTGGACAGGGTATCCTACAATGAGCAGTTCTTC.

The chain combines TRBV18 with TRBJ2-2, with 11 bases fitting TRBD2. The CDR3 length is 18 residues. Germline V gene data show CDR1 as KGHSH and CDR2 as LQKENI. The J segment lost 5 bases and the V segment lost 1 base, leaving 9 bases of the junction unmatched. CDR3 loop: CASSPQTSGRSNTGELFF. The CDR3 DNA reads TGTGCCAGCTCACCACAAACTAGCGGGAGAAGCAATACCGGGGAGCTGTTTTTT. The full variable domain, with the rest looked up from reference TRBV18 and TRBJ2-2, is NAGVMQNPRHLVRRRGQEARLRCSPMKGHSHVYWYRQLPEEGLKFMVYLQKENIIDESGMPKERFSAEFPKEGPSILRIQQVVRGDSAAYFCASSPQTSGRSNTGELFFGEGSRLTVL.

This clone was observed once. This sequence joins TRBV7-2 and TRBJ2-3; D call uncertain. The germline CDR1 and CDR2 sequences are SGHTA and FQGNSA. CDR3 length: 13 residues. The V gene lost 5 bases and the J gene lost 2 bases, with 8 bases spanning the gap. CDR3 bases: TGTGCCAGCAGCCCCGACCACACAGATACGCAGTATTTT. Its protein is CASSPDHTDTQYF.

The chain joins TRBV24-1 to TRBJ1-2, with a tentative D call TRBD1 (5 bases). The CDR3 has 14 residues. The V end lost 10 bases, the J end lost 1 base, and 15 bases lay between the germline ends. Germline V gene sequence: CDR1 KGHDR, CDR2 SFDVKD. Here the CDR3 reads CATQGKEDNYGYTF. The DNA for the CDR3 is TGTGCCACGCAGGGTAAGGAGGATAACTATGGCTACACCTTC.

The V gene is TRBV7-8, the J gene TRBJ1-1; unclear D gene. The germline V and J ends were trimmed by 0 bases and 4 bases, with 9 bases remaining between them. The CDR3 consists of 14 residues. The germline V gene has CDR1 SGHVS and CDR2 FQNEAQ. The CDR3 region is CASSLARVATEAFF. In nucleotides, the CDR3 is TGTGCCAGCAGCTTAGCGAGGGTGGCCACTGAAGCTTTCTTT.

The chain uses TRBV30 and TRBJ1-2; D possibly corresponds to TRBD1 (5 bases). V was cut by 0 bases and J by 14 bases, with 13 bases left in between. Per the germline V gene, CDR1 is GTSNPN and CDR2 is SVGIG (reference sequence). The CDR3 spans 11 residues. The DNA of the CDR3 is TGTGCCTGGAGTGTCGGAGTCGGGGGGACCTTC. Encoded protein: CAWSVGVGGTF. The whole variable domain, filled in from reference TRBV30 and TRBJ1-2, reads SQTIHQWPATLVQPVGSPLSLECTVEGTSNPNLYWYRQAAGRGLQLLFYSVGIGQISSEVPQNLSASRPQDRQFILSSKKLLLSDSGFYLCAWSVGVGGTFGSGTRLTVV.

This chain links TRBV5-6 with TRBJ1-4, with D possibly TRBD1 on 6 matching bases. CDR1 SGHDT and CDR2 YYEEEE come from the germline V gene. Trimming took off 2 bases at V and 6 bases at J, with 14 bases between the two ends. The CDR3 is 15 amino acids. CDR3 sequence (DNA): TGTGCCAGCAGCTTCCCACAGGGCGGAGATGAAAAACTGTTTTTT. Protein: CASSFPQGGDEKLFF. Full variable domain (remainder filled in from reference TRBV5-6 and TRBJ1-4): DAGVTQSPTHLIKTRGQQVTLRCSPKSGHDTVSWYQQALGQGPQFIFQYYEEEERQRGNFPDRFSGHQFPNYSSELNVNALLLGDSALYLCASSFPQGGDEKLFFGSGTQLSVL.

The gene calls are TRBV6-4 and TRBJ1-1; D is undetermined. This CDR3 has 13 residues. V dropped 2 bases and J dropped 1 base, with 5 bases sitting between them. Germline V gene lookup returns CDR1 MRHNA and CDR2 SNTAGT. The CDR3 protein is CASSDRENTEAFF. The CDR3 nucleotides are TGTGCCAGCAGTGACAGGGAGAACACTGAAGCTTTCTTT.

The gene calls are TRBV19 and TRBJ2-7; the D call may be TRBD1 or TRBD2 (5 bases each). The CDR3 consists of 14 residues. The germline V gene has CDR1 LNHDA and CDR2 SQIVND (reference sequence). V lost 6 bases and J lost 5, with 17 bases in between. CDR3 DNA sequence: TGTGCCAGTAGCACCCAAATCGGGGCCCACGAGCAGTACTTC. Translation gives CASSTQIGAHEQYF.

The genes are TRBV3-1 (or the pseudogene TRBV3-2) and TRBJ2-1, with TRBD1 matching over 10 bases. Germline CDR1 reads LGHDT; CDR2 reads YNNKEL (reference sequence). The CDR3 length is 15 residues. The ends lost 5 bases at V and 2 bases at J; junction bases unmatched: 3. Written as DNA, the CDR3 is TGTGCCAGCAGCAGTGGACAGGGGGCCTACAATGAGCAGTTCTTC. It is translated as CASSSGQGAYNEQFF.

This clone is categorized as medium-sized. This chain joins TRBV2 and TRBJ1-2; D possibly corresponds to TRBD1 (6 bases). The germline V gene encodes CDR1 SNHLY and CDR2 FYNNEI. V shed 4 bases and J shed 5 bases, with 8 bases lying between them. The CDR3 runs to 12 residues. The CDR3, as DNA: TGTGCCAGCAGTGGGACAGCTTATGGCTACACCTTC. As protein: CASSGTAYGYTF.